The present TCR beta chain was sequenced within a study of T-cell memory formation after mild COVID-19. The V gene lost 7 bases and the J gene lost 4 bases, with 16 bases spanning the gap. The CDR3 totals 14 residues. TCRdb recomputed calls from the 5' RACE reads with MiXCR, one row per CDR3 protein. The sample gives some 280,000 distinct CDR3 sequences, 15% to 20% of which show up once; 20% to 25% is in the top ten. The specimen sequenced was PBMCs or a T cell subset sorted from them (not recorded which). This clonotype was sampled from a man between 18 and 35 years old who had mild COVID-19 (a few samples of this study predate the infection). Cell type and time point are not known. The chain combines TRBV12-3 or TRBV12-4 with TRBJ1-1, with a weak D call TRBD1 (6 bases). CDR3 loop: CASTFGGHSTEAFF. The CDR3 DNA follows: TGTGCCAGCACCTTCGGGGGGCACAGCACTGAAGCTTTCTTT.